The 22 T cell receptor beta chains reported below all come from one sample, sequenced in a study of blood T cell repertoires in COVID-19. The table came from immunoSEQ multiplex PCR; TCRdb's copy has only in-frame clones and leaves some out. Here the sample spans some 60,000 clones, 70% to 90% being singletons. The sample was peripheral blood. Every receptor here comes from a man between 70 and 80 years old with acute or convalescent COVID-19.

The CDR3 reads CATEGSIPPQYF. The CDR3 DNA sequence: TGTGCCACCGAGGGATCAATCCCTCCGCAGTATTTT. The chain has TRBV24-1 and TRBJ2-3; D perhaps matches TRBD2 (5 bases). Germline V gene lookup returns CDR1 KGHDR and CDR2 SFDVKD. Trimming cost V 9 bases and J 10 bases, with 16 bases left between them. The CDR3 covers 12 residues.

This sequence joins TRBV6-6 and TRBJ2-1; 8 bases align to TRBD2. CDR3 length: 12 amino acids. The germline V gene encodes CDR1 MNHNY and CDR2 SVGAGI (reference sequence). Trimming took 4 bases from V and 7 from J; bases not matched to a gene: 0. In DNA, the CDR3 is TGTGCCAGCAGTTCGGGGGGGAATGAGCAGTTCTTC. Translating it yields CASSSGGNEQFF.

The CDR3 here is CASTKLAGTSYEQYF. CDR3 nucleotides: TGCGCCAGCACCAAACTAGCGGGGACTTCTTACGAGCAGTACTTC. The chain uses TRBV4-1 and TRBJ2-7; 10 bases are shared with TRBD2. Germline CDR1 is MGHRA and CDR2 is YSYEKL. Trimming removed 7 bases from V and 4 bases from J; junction bases left unmatched: 10. The length of the CDR3 is 15 residues.

The table lists this clone with a count of one. V is TRBV27 and J is TRBJ2-7; tentative D call: TRBD2 (6 bases). The CDR3 has 14 amino acids. Germline V gene data show CDR1 as MNHEY and CDR2 as SMNVEV (reference sequence). Trimming removed 2 bases from V and 4 bases from J, with 12 bases in between. The CDR3 bases are TGTGCCAGCAGTTTAATTGGGGGGTCTTACGAGCAGTACTTC. Translating gives CASSLIGGSYEQYF.

The CDR3 sequence is CASSPNRDTEAFF. The CDR3 nucleotides are TGTGCCAGCTCACCGAACAGGGACACTGAAGCTTTCTTT. The chain has TRBV18 and TRBJ1-1; maybe TRBD1 (6 bases). CDR1 KGHSH and CDR2 LQKENI come from the germline V gene. The CDR3 length is 13 residues. V lost 3 bases and J lost 3, with 8 bases in between. The variable domain in full, with the rest retrieved from reference TRBV18 and TRBJ1-1, is NAGVMQNPRHLVRRRGQEARLRCSPMKGHSHVYWYRQLPEEGLKFMVYLQKENIIDESGMPKERFSAEFPKEGPSILRIQQVVRGDSAAYFCASSPNRDTEAFFGQGTRLTVV.

This chain connects TRBV7-2 to TRBJ2-7; 7 bases fit TRBD2. J was trimmed by 5 bases and V by 11 bases; bases with no gene match: 18. CDR1 is SGHTA and CDR2 is FQGNSA in the germline V gene. The CDR3 is made up of 15 amino acids. The CDR3 DNA reads TGTGCCTCCAAGGCCGGACTAGGTTTCTTAAACGAGCAGTACTTC. Encoded protein: CASKAGLGFLNEQYF.

J is TRBJ1-4 and V is TRBV10-3, with TRBD1 identical over 8 bases. Germline-derived CDR1 and CDR2 are ENHRY and SYGVKD. This CDR3 has 13 amino acids. The V and J ends lost 10 bases and 7 bases, in that order; junction bases with no gene match: 8. The CDR3 loop is CATTGELVEKLFF. CDR3 bases: TGTGCCACGACAGGGGAGTTGGTTGAAAAACTGTTTTTT.

The rearrangement links TRBV7-9 to TRBJ1-2; TRBD1 is a possible D gene (5 bases). Trimming shortened V by 1 base and J by 4 bases, and 10 bases separated the two germline ends. This CDR3 is built from 14 residues. CDR1 is SEHNR, CDR2 FQNEAQ, per germline (reference sequence). The CDR3 DNA follows: TGTGCCAGCAGCTTAGAATCCGGGGGCTATGGCTACACCTTC. This encodes CASSLESGGYGYTF.

V and J are TRBV19 and TRBJ2-1, with 7 bases that match TRBD2. The CDR3 sequence is 15 residues long. Germline V gene sequence: CDR1 LNHDA, CDR2 SQIVND (reference sequence). With V trimmed by 4 bases and J by 7 bases, 10 bases remained unmatched. The CDR3 region has the DNA TGTGCCAGTAGTACTCCGGGGGGATTTTGGAATGAGCAGTTCTTC. It codes for CASSTPGGFWNEQFF. Full variable domain (rest looked up from reference TRBV19 and TRBJ2-1): DGGITQSPKYLFRKEGQNVTLSCEQNLNHDAMYWYRQDPGQGLRLIYYSQIVNDFQKGDIAEGYSVSREKKESFPLTVTSAQKNPTAFYLCASSTPGGFWNEQFFGPGTRLTVL.

The rearrangement joins TRBV19 to TRBJ1-2, with a weak D call TRBD1 (5 bases). V lost 3 bases and J lost 8, with 16 bases in between. The germline V gene encodes CDR1 LNHDA and CDR2 SQIVND (reference sequence). This CDR3 contains 14 residues. CDR3 DNA: TGTGCCAGTAGTATGTTTCAATCGGACACGGGCTACACCTTC. Protein: CASSMFQSDTGYTF. Full variable domain (outside the CDR3, taken from reference TRBV19 and TRBJ1-2): DGGITQSPKYLFRKEGQNVTLSCEQNLNHDAMYWYRQDPGQGLRLIYYSQIVNDFQKGDIAEGYSVSREKKESFPLTVTSAQKNPTAFYLCASSMFQSDTGYTFGSGTRLTVV.

The chain uses TRBV15 and TRBJ2-5; TRBD1 aligns across 7 bases. The CDR3 length is 15 residues. CDR1 is LNHNV and CDR2 is YYDKDF in the germline V gene (reference sequence). V trimming: 3 bases; J trimming: 1 base; junction bases outside the gene matches: 5. For the CDR3, the DNA is TGTGCCACCAGCAGGGTTCGACAGGGCCAAGAGACCCAGTACTTC. Its protein is CATSRVRQGQETQYF.

The chain couples TRBV10-3 to TRBJ2-5; 10 positions match TRBD2. CDR1 is ENHRY, CDR2 SYGVKD, per germline. The trim removed 1 base at V and 2 bases at J, leaving 4 bases unmatched. The CDR3 runs 16 residues. The DNA of the CDR3 is TGTGCCATCAGTGAGTACAGCGGGAGGGGTCAAGAGACCCAGTACTTC. Translated: CAISEYSGRGQETQYF.

About this clone itself: Its ends do not fully match the called genes, so a read error is possible. The chain carries TRBV15 and TRBJ1-1, with 7 bases lining up with TRBD1. This CDR3 region has 15 residues. Germline CDR1 LNHNV, CDR2 YYDKDF (reference sequence). CDR3 sequence: CATSRDLTGNAEAFF. The CDR3 DNA sequence: TGTGCCACCAGCAGAGATTTGACAGGGAACGCTGAAGCTTTCTTT.

This sequence joins TRBV25-1 and TRBJ2-2; D ambiguous. V dropped 1 base and J dropped 1 base, with 10 bases sitting between them. The germline V gene has CDR1 MGHDK and CDR2 SYGVNS. This CDR3 has 16 residues. In DNA form, the CDR3 reads TGTGCCAGCAGTGAATTTAGTAACAGGAACACCGGGGAGCTGTTTTTT. Its protein product is CASSEFSNRNTGELFF. Complete variable domain (other parts from reference TRBV25-1 and TRBJ2-2): EADIYQTPRYLVIGTGKKITLECSQTMGHDKMYWYQQDPGMELHLIHYSYGVNSTEKGDLSSESTVSRIRTEHFPLTLESARPSHTSQYLCASSEFSNRNTGELFFGEGSRLTVL.

V usage is TRBV7-9 and J usage is TRBJ2-7, with 9 bases identical to TRBD1. Trimming removed 4 bases from V and 12 bases from J; junction bases left unmatched: 7. This CDR3 has 12 residues. The germline V gene has CDR1 SEHNR and CDR2 FQNEAQ (reference sequence). The DNA of the CDR3 is TGTGCCAGCAGCTCCGGGACAGGGATGCGGTACTTC. It specifies CASSSGTGMRYF.

The V and J genes are TRBV18 and TRBJ1-6; 11 bases are a match to TRBD1. V dropped 2 bases and J dropped 9; count of bases not matched to a gene: 6. Germline loops: CDR1 KGHSH, CDR2 LQKENI. The CDR3 sequence is 16 residues long. This CDR3 reads CASSPSGTGGGSPLHF. CDR3 in DNA: TGTGCCAGCTCACCATCAGGGACAGGGGGTGGTTCACCCCTCCACTTT.

This clone was observed a handful of times. The V call is TRBV28, the J call TRBJ2-5, with a tentative D call TRBD2 (6 bases). The V gene's germline CDR1 is MDHEN and CDR2 SYDVKM. The CDR3 is 14 amino acids. With 6 bases removed from V and 4 bases from J, the gap between germline ends came to 15 bases. The CDR3 DNA follows: TGTGCCAGCAGATACCTATACGGGAGAGAGACCCAGTACTTC. This sequence encodes CASRYLYGRETQYF.

This chain uses TRBV9 with TRBJ1-3; the D is unclear. CDR3 length: 16 amino acids. Germline CDR1 reads SGDLS; CDR2 reads YYNGEE. The ends were cut back, 4 bases at V and 0 bases at J, with 14 bases in the middle. DNA for the CDR3: TGTGCCAGCAGCTTTACGTCGGGATTCTCTGGAAACACCATATATTTT. Its translation is CASSFTSGFSGNTIYF.

The rearrangement links TRBV3-1 (or the pseudogene TRBV3-2) to TRBJ2-7; D uncertain. The CDR3 runs 16 residues. Deletions cut 2 bases from V and 2 bases from J, with 16 bases between. Germline V gives CDR1 LGHDT, CDR2 YNNKEL (reference sequence). The CDR3 reads CASSQPFGEIAYEQYF. The CDR3 nucleotides read TGTGCCAGCAGCCAACCCTTCGGAGAGATCGCCTACGAGCAGTACTTC.

V is TRBV4-1 and J is TRBJ1-2; TRBD1 matches at 8 bases. V shed 3 bases and J 8 bases; nucleotides not matched to a gene: 5. The CDR3 runs to 13 residues. Germline loops: CDR1 MGHRA, CDR2 YSYEKL. CDR3 in amino acids: CASSHDRGGGYTF. CDR3 nucleotides: TGCGCCAGCAGCCATGACAGGGGTGGAGGCTACACCTTC.

This clone was picked up one time. The chain employs TRBV28 and TRBJ2-7, with D possibly matching TRBD1 (6 bases). CDR3 length: 14 amino acids. Germline values: CDR1 MDHEN, CDR2 SYDVKM. Between the trimmed V and J ends, which lost 7 bases and 2 bases, there was a span of 15 bases. This CDR3 is CASTPGTPPYEQYF. The CDR3 region has the DNA TGTGCCAGCACTCCAGGGACACCCCCCTACGAGCAGTACTTC.

V is TRBV5-6 and J is TRBJ1-2; TRBD1 aligns across 7 bases. The germline V gene has CDR1 SGHDT and CDR2 YYEEEE. V shed 4 bases and J 10 bases; nucleotides not matched to a gene: 4. The CDR3 consists of 11 residues. The DNA for the CDR3 is TGTGCCAGCAGCCAAGACAGGGTCTACACCTTC. Amino acid sequence: CASSQDRVYTF. The full variable domain, completed using reference TRBV5-6 and TRBJ1-2, is DAGVTQSPTHLIKTRGQQVTLRCSPKSGHDTVSWYQQALGQGPQFIFQYYEEEERQRGNFPDRFSGHQFPNYSSELNVNALLLGDSALYLCASSQDRVYTFGSGTRLTVV.